This T cell receptor (beta chain) is drawn from a study of beta chain features in type 1 diabetes. Study-level background: The examined sorted cells totaled under 120 million across samples.

Regarding the study as a whole: Significant though moderate, a shortening of TCRB CDR3s appeared in all four CD4+ subsets of Type 1 diabetes patients. Cells that show high TCR expression could be over-represented by cDNA sequencing. A potential influence of HLA type upon TCRB rearrangement remained unresolved herein.

Expressed TCRB transcripts were sequenced after all isolated RNA was converted to cDNA. Samples drawn from stem cell-like memory T cells averaged around 1 million reads. Clones were read by immunoSEQ multiplex PCR, and TCRdb kept only the in-frame ones, dropping some. In the table there are tens of thousands of clones, roughly 70% of which are singletons. About this clone itself: Its cognate antigen is unknown.

The sequencing input was stem cell memory CD4+ T cells from blood. The receptor comes from a woman in her thirties or forties with type 1 diabetes.

CDR3 nucleotides: TGTGCCAGCAGTTACTCGAGAGCGGGAGGGCCCCACGAGCAGTACTTC. The encoded protein is CASSYSRAGGPHEQYF. V and J are TRBV6-5 and TRBJ2-7; 10 nucleotides agree with TRBD2. The CDR3 extends over 16 amino acids. J was trimmed by 5 bases and V by 0 bases; bases with no gene match: 7. Germline-derived CDR1 and CDR2 are MNHEY and SVGAGI.